This T cell receptor beta chain was documented in a study of graft-versus-host responses after intestinal transplantation. Study information: Multivisceral, liver-intestinal, or isolated intestinal transplants were given to recipients. All recipients got anti-thymocyte globulin induction, then tacrolimus and steroids for approximately 3 years.

Libraries were prepared by immunoSEQ multiplex PCR; TCRdb keeps only in-frame clonotypes and omits some of them. The sample lists roughly 99,000 clones; about nine tenths were seen once. Points on this clone: Its antigen is not identified.

The study's findings and limits: The marrow of recipients harbored GvH clones, and ileum or blood showed some of them first.

The sequencing used unstimulated CD8+ T cells sorted from spleen or lymph node cells, collected before transplant. The origin of this receptor is a human donor who was the organ donor for an intestinal transplant.

The CDR3 DNA is TGTGCCAGCAGTTTAATGCACGCGTGGCGGGGTTACGAGCAGTACTTC. Translating gives CASSLMHAWRGYEQYF. The V call is TRBV28, the J call TRBJ2-7, with D perhaps matching TRBD2 (6 bases). The CDR3 is 16 amino acids. Germline CDR1 MDHEN, CDR2 SYDVKM. The V end was cut by 2 bases, the J end by 4 bases, with 18 bases between.